This is a list of T cell receptor beta chains from one sample in a study of blood T cell repertoires in COVID-19. Assay used: immunoSEQ multiplex PCR; TCRdb lists only in-frame clones, some missing. The profile covers around 230,000 clones, with approximately 90% appearing a single time and roughly 12% taken by the ten largest. The material sequenced was peripheral blood. These receptors came from a man aged 45-65 years with COVID-19, enrolled during active disease. Both conserved end residues are part of each CDR3. D genes are given only for firm matches. Part of the rows lack a size; the others show once, few, many or a class for expanded clones.

>TRBD2|14|TRBV3-1/TRBV3-2|TRBJ2-5|.
CASSRGGNIETQYF
TGTGCCAGCAGCCGCGGGGGGAATATCGAGACCCAGTACTTC
>.|13|TRBV28|TRBJ1-2|.
CASSLSAIYGYTF
TGTGCCAGCAGTTTATCAGCGATCTATGGCTACACCTTC
>.|13|TRBV28|TRBJ2-1|.
CASSLSVHNEQFF
TGTGCCAGCAGTTTATCTGTCCACAATGAGCAGTTCTTC
>TRBD2|15|TRBV5-4|TRBJ2-7|few
CASSLPGGIIYEQYF
TGTGCCAGCAGCTTGCCGGGGGGTATTATCTACGAGCAGTACTTC
>.|15|TRBV5-6|TRBJ2-5|.
CASSEGGTYQETQYF
TGTGCCAGCAGTGAAGGCGGAACCTACCAAGAGACCCAGTACTTC
>.|16|TRBV6-5|TRBJ2-6|.
CASSYHRDSGANVLTF
TGTGCCAGCAGTTACCACAGGGACTCTGGGGCCAACGTCCTGACTTTC
>TRBD1|14|TRBV5-1|TRBJ1-1|.
CASSFQDRGLEAFF
TGCGCCAGCAGCTTCCAGGACAGGGGGCTGGAAGCTTTCTTT
>TRBD2|15|TRBV5-1|TRBJ2-3|.
CASRRTSGSTDTQYF
TGCGCCAGCAGAAGGACTAGCGGGAGCACAGATACGCAGTATTTT
>.|14|TRBV6-5|TRBJ2-1|few
CASSSRGSYNEQFF
TGTGCCAGCAGCTCCCGAGGTTCCTACAATGAGCAGTTCTTC
>TRBD1|18|TRBV11-2|TRBJ2-6|once
CASSTGQGAFSGANVLTF
TGTGCCAGCAGCACCGGACAGGGTGCCTTCTCTGGGGCCAACGTCCTGACTTTC
>.|13|TRBV12-5|TRBJ1-2|.
CASGLGTGWGYTF
TGTGCTAGTGGTTTGGGGACTGGCTGGGGCTACACCTTC
>TRBD2|16|TRBV24-1|TRBJ2-5|.
CATSDFASGGKETQYF
TGTGCCACCAGTGATTTCGCTAGCGGGGGGAAAGAGACCCAGTACTTC
>.|15|TRBV5-1|TRBJ1-2|.
CASSSSLGEGYGYTF
TGCGCCAGCAGCTCGAGTTTGGGGGAGGGCTATGGCTACACCTTC
>TRBD1|16|TRBV6-5|TRBJ1-3|.
CASSSTQGVSGNTIYF
TGTGCCAGCAGTTCCACCCAGGGGGTATCGGGAAACACCATATATTTT
>TRBD2|16|TRBV19|TRBJ2-1|few
CASSQLAGGQYNEQFF
TGTGCCAGTAGCCAACTAGCGGGAGGCCAATACAATGAGCAGTTCTTC
>TRBD1|14|TRBV23-1|TRBJ1-6|.
CASSLDRVASPLHF
TGCGCCAGCAGTCTCGACAGGGTGGCTTCACCCCTCCACTTT
>.|20|TRBV1|TRBJ2-1|.
CTSSQDGVAGGFQIYNEQFF
TGCACCAGCAGCCAAGACGGCGTGGCGGGAGGCTTCCAAATCTACAATGAGCAGTTCTTC
>TRBD1|15|TRBV24-1|TRBJ2-3|.
CATSDGQDLTDTQYF
TGTGCCACCAGTGACGGACAGGACCTCACAGATACGCAGTATTTT
>.|11|TRBV10-3|TRBJ2-1|.
CAISSGYEQFF
TGTGCCATCAGTAGCGGATATGAGCAGTTCTTC
>.|15|TRBV21-1|TRBJ1-1|.
CASSKQGAENTEAFF
TGTGCCAGCAGCAAACAGGGGGCGGAGAACACTGAAGCTTTCTTT
>TRBD2|19|TRBV6-4|TRBJ2-7|.
CASSVEHGTSGRTTYEQYF
TGTGCCAGCAGTGTCGAACACGGGACTAGCGGGAGGACCACCTACGAGCAGTACTTC
>.|15|TRBV6-5|TRBJ1-1|few
CASGPGISGNTEAFF
TGTGCCAGCGGGCCAGGGATCTCTGGGAACACTGAAGCTTTCTTT
>TRBD2|15|TRBV4-2|TRBJ2-3|.
CASSQATSGGGTQYF
TGTGCCAGCAGCCAGGCAACTAGCGGGGGAGGGACGCAGTATTTT
>.|11|TRBV10-3|TRBJ2-3|.
CAIRTENTQYF
TGTGCCATCAGGACAGAAAATACGCAGTATTTT
>.|13|TRBV6-5|TRBJ2-2|few
CASSYSSQVELFF
TGTGCCAGCAGTTACTCGAGTCAGGTGGAGCTGTTTTTT
>TRBD1|14|TRBV28|TRBJ1-2|.
CASSPPGQPYGYTF
TGTGCCAGCAGTCCTCCGGGACAGCCATATGGCTACACCTTC
>TRBD2|18|TRBV7-3|TRBJ2-1|.
CASSHRTSGTLGYNEQFF
TGTGCCAGCAGCCACCGGACTAGCGGGACTCTGGGGTACAATGAGCAGTTCTTC
>TRBD1|16|TRBV6-1|TRBJ1-5|.
CASSAYMGTASQPQHF
TGTGCCAGCAGTGCCTACATGGGGACAGCGAGTCAGCCCCAGCATTTT
>TRBD1|16|TRBV28|TRBJ1-2|few
CASSLGRGYGNYGYTF
TGTGCCAGCAGTTTGGGCAGGGGGTACGGGAACTATGGCTACACCTTC
>.|14|TRBV7-2|TRBJ2-5|.
CASSLFQVDETQYF
TGTGCCAGCAGCTTATTTCAGGTTGACGAGACCCAGTACTTC
>TRBD1|16|TRBV15|TRBJ1-2|few
CATSRAPQGVFYGYTF
TGTGCCACCAGCAGAGCCCCCCAGGGGGTGTTCTATGGCTACACCTTC
>.|13|TRBV6-6|TRBJ2-1|.
CASSGPQGAEQFF
TGTGCCAGCAGTGGACCGCAGGGCGCGGAGCAGTTCTTC
>.|14|TRBV6-2/TRBV6-3|TRBJ2-7|once
CASSTIAEPYEQYF
TGTGCCAGCAGCACAATAGCGGAACCCTACGAGCAGTACTTC
>TRBD1|15|TRBV19|TRBJ1-2|.
CASSITGALGYGYTF
TGTGCCAGTAGTATTACAGGGGCTTTGGGCTATGGCTACACCTTC
>TRBD1|17|TRBV6-2/TRBV6-3|TRBJ1-1|.
CASSWDRGHREGTEAFF
TGTGCCAGCAGTTGGGACAGGGGTCACCGGGAGGGTACTGAAGCTTTCTTT
>.|13|TRBV30|TRBJ2-5|few
CAWGRVGGETQYF
TGTGCCTGGGGTCGGGTGGGAGGAGAGACCCAGTACTTC
>TRBD1|16|TRBV9|TRBJ2-3|.
CASSVAGKGATDTQYF
TGTGCCAGCAGCGTAGCTGGAAAGGGGGCCACAGATACGCAGTATTTT